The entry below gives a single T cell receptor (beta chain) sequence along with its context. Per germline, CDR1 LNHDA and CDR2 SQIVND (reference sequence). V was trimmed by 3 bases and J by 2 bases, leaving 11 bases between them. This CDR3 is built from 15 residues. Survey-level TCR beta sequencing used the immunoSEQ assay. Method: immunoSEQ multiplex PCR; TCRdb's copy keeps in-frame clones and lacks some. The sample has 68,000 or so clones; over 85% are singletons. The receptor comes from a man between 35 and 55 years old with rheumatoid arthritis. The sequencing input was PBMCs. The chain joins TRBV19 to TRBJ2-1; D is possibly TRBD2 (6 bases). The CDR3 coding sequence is TGTGCCAGTAGTATCAGGAGGGGCCCCTACAATGAGCAGTTCTTC. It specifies CASSIRRGPYNEQFF.